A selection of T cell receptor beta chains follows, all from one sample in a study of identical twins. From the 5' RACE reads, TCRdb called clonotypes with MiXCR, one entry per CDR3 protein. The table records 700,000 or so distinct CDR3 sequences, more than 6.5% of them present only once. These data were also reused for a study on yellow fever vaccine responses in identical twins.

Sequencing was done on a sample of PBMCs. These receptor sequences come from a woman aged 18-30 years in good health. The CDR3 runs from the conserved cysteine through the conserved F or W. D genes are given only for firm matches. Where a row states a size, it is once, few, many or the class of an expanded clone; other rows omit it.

CDR3nt: TGTGCCAGCAGCCCCCGACAGGGGCGCATGAACACTGAAGCTTTCTTT
CDR3aa: CASSPRQGRMNTEAFF
j_gene: TRBJ1-1
d_gene: TRBD1
v_gene: TRBV9
abundance: NA

CDR3nt: TGTGCCAGCAGTACACGAAGGAACCGGGACCAATTTCCGCACAATGAGCAGTTCTTC
CDR3aa: CASSTRRNRDQFPHNEQFF
j_gene: TRBJ2-1
d_gene: NA
v_gene: TRBV27
abundance: few

CDR3nt: TGCGCCAGCAGCCTCGGGACCTCCACCTCCGGGACCGCGCTCTACAATGAGCAGTTCTTC
CDR3aa: CASSLGTSTSGTALYNEQFF
j_gene: TRBJ2-1
d_gene: NA
v_gene: TRBV4-3
abundance: few

CDR3nt: TGTGCCAGCAGTTTAGAGCTAGGGCGAGGTACGCAGTATTTT
CDR3aa: CASSLELGRGTQYF
j_gene: TRBJ2-3
d_gene: NA
v_gene: TRBV27
abundance: few

CDR3nt: TGTGCCAGCAGTTCCCCTGGGGACAGGGAGCAGTACTTC
CDR3aa: CASSSPGDREQYF
j_gene: TRBJ2-7
d_gene: TRBD1
v_gene: TRBV27
abundance: many

CDR3nt: TGCGCCAGCAGCCAGAAGACAGTCGCTAGCACAGATACGCAGTATTTT
CDR3aa: CASSQKTVASTDTQYF
j_gene: TRBJ2-3
d_gene: NA
v_gene: TRBV4-3
abundance: NA

CDR3nt: TGTGCCAGCAGCCCAACCCTTCGGGGCTTCACAGATACGCAGTATTTT
CDR3aa: CASSPTLRGFTDTQYF
j_gene: TRBJ2-3
d_gene: NA
v_gene: TRBV7-9
abundance: many

CDR3nt: TGTGCCAGCAGGGACTTCGCGAACACCGGGGAGCTGTTTTTT
CDR3aa: CASRDFANTGELFF
j_gene: TRBJ2-2
d_gene: NA
v_gene: TRBV12-3/TRBV12-4
abundance: many

CDR3nt: TGTGCCAGCAGTTATCCGGGGAGCTATGGCTACACCTTC
CDR3aa: CASSYPGSYGYTF
j_gene: TRBJ1-2
d_gene: NA
v_gene: TRBV6-2/TRBV6-3
abundance: NA

CDR3nt: TGCAGTGCCCCCCGGGGCAGCATGAACACTGAAGCTTTCTTT
CDR3aa: CSAPRGSMNTEAFF
j_gene: TRBJ1-1
d_gene: NA
v_gene: TRBV20-1
abundance: few

CDR3nt: TGTGCCAGCAGCTTAGCGGGGGCGAGTGAAAAACTGTTTTTT
CDR3aa: CASSLAGASEKLFF
j_gene: TRBJ1-4
d_gene: NA
v_gene: TRBV7-2
abundance: few

CDR3nt: TGTGCCACCAGTGATCGGGGGACATCCGGGGAGCTGTTTTTT
CDR3aa: CATSDRGTSGELFF
j_gene: TRBJ2-2
d_gene: NA
v_gene: TRBV24-1
abundance: few

CDR3nt: TGCAGTGCTAGAAACCCCTGGCGCAACACAGATACGCAGTATTTT
CDR3aa: CSARNPWRNTDTQYF
j_gene: TRBJ2-3
d_gene: NA
v_gene: TRBV20-1
abundance: many

CDR3nt: TGTGCCAGCAGCTTGGCCGGAGTAGATACGCAGTATTTT
CDR3aa: CASSLAGVDTQYF
j_gene: TRBJ2-3
d_gene: NA
v_gene: TRBV7-9
abundance: many

CDR3nt: TGTGCCAGCAGCCAAGGAACAGGGCCAGCCTACGAGCAGTACTTC
CDR3aa: CASSQGTGPAYEQYF
j_gene: TRBJ2-7
d_gene: NA
v_gene: TRBV4-2
abundance: few

CDR3nt: TGTGCCAGCAGTTACCGAAGGGGCGGATCCTACGAGCAGTACTTC
CDR3aa: CASSYRRGGSYEQYF
j_gene: TRBJ2-7
d_gene: NA
v_gene: TRBV6-5
abundance: few

CDR3nt: TGCGCCAGCAGCTCGGACAGACCATTCTATGGCTACACCTTC
CDR3aa: CASSSDRPFYGYTF
j_gene: TRBJ1-2
d_gene: NA
v_gene: TRBV5-1
abundance: many

CDR3nt: TGTGCCAGCAGCGGGGCCGACTACAATGAGCAGTTCTTC
CDR3aa: CASSGADYNEQFF
j_gene: TRBJ2-1
d_gene: NA
v_gene: TRBV7-9
abundance: few

CDR3nt: TGTGCCAGCAGCTTAGTTGGGACAGGGCGCAATCAGCCCCAGCATTTT
CDR3aa: CASSLVGTGRNQPQHF
j_gene: TRBJ1-5
d_gene: TRBD1
v_gene: TRBV7-9
abundance: many

CDR3nt: TGTGCCACCTCCAGTGGGCCGGCCGAGTACACCGGGGAGCTGTTTTTT
CDR3aa: CATSSGPAEYTGELFF
j_gene: TRBJ2-2
d_gene: NA
v_gene: TRBV6-1
abundance: NA

CDR3nt: TGTGCCAGCAGCTTAGTTCTAGGCGCGGGGATGTACAATGAGCAGTTCTTC
CDR3aa: CASSLVLGAGMYNEQFF
j_gene: TRBJ2-1
d_gene: NA
v_gene: TRBV11-2
abundance: NA

CDR3nt: TGTGCCAGCAGTTTGTCCGGGACCTTCAGGACCGGGGAGCTGTTTTTT
CDR3aa: CASSLSGTFRTGELFF
j_gene: TRBJ2-2
d_gene: NA
v_gene: TRBV12-3/TRBV12-4
abundance: NA

CDR3nt: TGTGCCAGCAGCCCCCGTGGGCCTCTCCCCGCCGGGGTGAACACTGAAGCTTTCTTT
CDR3aa: CASSPRGPLPAGVNTEAFF
j_gene: TRBJ1-1
d_gene: NA
v_gene: TRBV11-1
abundance: few

CDR3nt: TGTGCCAGCAACCCTCAGGGCGGGTCTGATACGCAGTATTTT
CDR3aa: CASNPQGGSDTQYF
j_gene: TRBJ2-3
d_gene: NA
v_gene: TRBV7-6
abundance: NA

CDR3nt: TGTGCCAGCAGCTTAGGACCCGGGACAGCCCTAATCCCTAACTATGGCTACACCTTC
CDR3aa: CASSLGPGTALIPNYGYTF
j_gene: TRBJ1-2
d_gene: TRBD1
v_gene: TRBV11-1
abundance: NA

CDR3nt: TGCGCCAGCAGCTTGGCCCCCGGGGGGCCCGGGGAGCTGTTTTTT
CDR3aa: CASSLAPGGPGELFF
j_gene: TRBJ2-2
d_gene: NA
v_gene: TRBV5-1
abundance: few

CDR3nt: TGCGCCAGCAGCCACCTCGGACAGGTCTCCTACGAGCAGTACTTC
CDR3aa: CASSHLGQVSYEQYF
j_gene: TRBJ2-7
d_gene: TRBD1
v_gene: TRBV4-3
abundance: few

CDR3nt: TGCAGCGTACTTAAGGGTGGGACCGGGGAGCTGTTTTTT
CDR3aa: CSVLKGGTGELFF
j_gene: TRBJ2-2
d_gene: NA
v_gene: TRBV29-1
abundance: few

CDR3nt: TGTGCCAGCAGTTGGACAGGGGGCGGAGAAAAACTGTTTTTT
CDR3aa: CASSWTGGGEKLFF
j_gene: TRBJ1-4
d_gene: TRBD1
v_gene: TRBV12-3/TRBV12-4
abundance: NA

CDR3nt: TGTGCCACCAGCAGAGATATCGAGGGACAGGGGCCTGAAAAACTGTTTTTT
CDR3aa: CATSRDIEGQGPEKLFF
j_gene: TRBJ1-4
d_gene: TRBD1
v_gene: TRBV15
abundance: many

CDR3nt: TGTGCCAGCAGTTTAGTCTCCTCACCCCTCCACTTT
CDR3aa: CASSLVSSPLHF
j_gene: TRBJ1-6
d_gene: NA
v_gene: TRBV12-3/TRBV12-4
abundance: many

CDR3nt: TGTGCCAGCAGCCAAGAGGAAGGCTACAATGAGCAGTTCTTC
CDR3aa: CASSQEEGYNEQFF
j_gene: TRBJ2-1
d_gene: NA
v_gene: TRBV14
abundance: many

CDR3nt: TGCGCCAGCAGCCCTCCTCCCCTAGCGGGAGGAGAGACCCAGTACTTC
CDR3aa: CASSPPPLAGGETQYF
j_gene: TRBJ2-5
d_gene: TRBD2
v_gene: TRBV4-1
abundance: many

CDR3nt: TGTGCCAGCAGCTCACAGAGGAACACTGAAGCTTTCTTT
CDR3aa: CASSSQRNTEAFF
j_gene: TRBJ1-1
d_gene: NA
v_gene: TRBV7-2
abundance: many

CDR3nt: TGTGCCAGCTCACCGGTGGGACAGGGTGGGACTGAAGCTTTCTTT
CDR3aa: CASSPVGQGGTEAFF
j_gene: TRBJ1-1
d_gene: TRBD1
v_gene: TRBV18
abundance: NA

CDR3nt: TGTGCCAGCAGTTTCGCCGGGGATGAAAAACTGTTTTTT
CDR3aa: CASSFAGDEKLFF
j_gene: TRBJ1-4
d_gene: NA
v_gene: TRBV12-3/TRBV12-4
abundance: NA

CDR3nt: TGCAGTGCTTGGACTAGCGGGAGATACGAGCAGTACTTC
CDR3aa: CSAWTSGRYEQYF
j_gene: TRBJ2-7
d_gene: TRBD2
v_gene: TRBV20-1
abundance: few

CDR3nt: TGTGCCAGCAGTTACAGCGGATCGGACACGCAGTATTTT
CDR3aa: CASSYSGSDTQYF
j_gene: TRBJ2-3
d_gene: NA
v_gene: TRBV6-5
abundance: many

CDR3nt: TGTGCCACCAGTGATCATTCCGACAGAGCAGGTAGAGAGACCCAGTACTTC
CDR3aa: CATSDHSDRAGRETQYF
j_gene: TRBJ2-5
d_gene: NA
v_gene: TRBV24-1
abundance: NA

CDR3nt: TGTGCCAGCAGCTTAGAGGGTCTAGCAGGGACCTACGAGCAGTACTTC
CDR3aa: CASSLEGLAGTYEQYF
j_gene: TRBJ2-7
d_gene: NA
v_gene: TRBV7-9
abundance: NA

CDR3nt: TGTGCCAGCAGCTTAGCCGGCGGAGGGTCTGGGGAGACCCAGTACTTC
CDR3aa: CASSLAGGGSGETQYF
j_gene: TRBJ2-5
d_gene: NA
v_gene: TRBV7-8
abundance: few

CDR3nt: TGTGCCAGCACCCACGGACTAGTGCCAGATACGCAGTATTTT
CDR3aa: CASTHGLVPDTQYF
j_gene: TRBJ2-3
d_gene: TRBD2
v_gene: TRBV2
abundance: few

CDR3nt: TGTGCCAGCAGCAAAAGAAGGGTCCGCGCTAGCGGGGGGATAGATACGCAGTATTTT
CDR3aa: CASSKRRVRASGGIDTQYF
j_gene: TRBJ2-3
d_gene: TRBD2
v_gene: TRBV11-2
abundance: few

CDR3nt: TGTGCCAGCAGCCCGGGTAGGGGGGGGCAATACAATGAGCAGTTCTTC
CDR3aa: CASSPGRGGQYNEQFF
j_gene: TRBJ2-1
d_gene: NA
v_gene: TRBV28
abundance: NA

CDR3nt: TGCGCCAGCAGCTCCTCAGGACAAGGGGCTTTTCCAACTAATGAAAAACTGTTTTTT
CDR3aa: CASSSSGQGAFPTNEKLFF
j_gene: TRBJ1-4
d_gene: NA
v_gene: TRBV5-1
abundance: NA

CDR3nt: TGCAGTGCTATGATTACAACTAATGAAAAACTGTTTTTT
CDR3aa: CSAMITTNEKLFF
j_gene: TRBJ1-4
d_gene: NA
v_gene: TRBV20-1
abundance: few

CDR3nt: TGCAGTGCTAGTGATCTAGCGGGCCGGTCCTACGAGCAGTACTTC
CDR3aa: CSASDLAGRSYEQYF
j_gene: TRBJ2-7
d_gene: TRBD2
v_gene: TRBV20-1
abundance: NA

CDR3nt: TGCAGTGCTAGAGATCTACTAGCGAAGACCCAGTACTTC
CDR3aa: CSARDLLAKTQYF
j_gene: TRBJ2-5
d_gene: TRBD2
v_gene: TRBV20-1
abundance: many

CDR3nt: TGTGCCAGCAGTGATCCCCGGGACAGGAGCCTCGGTCAGCCCCAGCATTTT
CDR3aa: CASSDPRDRSLGQPQHF
j_gene: TRBJ1-5
d_gene: TRBD1
v_gene: TRBV2
abundance: NA

CDR3nt: TGTGCCAGCAGCTCCGTCGTGTTAGCGGGGGGGCCCCAAGAGACCCAGTACTTC
CDR3aa: CASSSVVLAGGPQETQYF
j_gene: TRBJ2-5
d_gene: TRBD2
v_gene: TRBV11-1
abundance: NA

CDR3nt: TGCGCCAGCAGCTTGATGTCGGGACAGGGGGCGTGGGAGCAGTACTTC
CDR3aa: CASSLMSGQGAWEQYF
j_gene: TRBJ2-7
d_gene: TRBD1
v_gene: TRBV5-1
abundance: NA

CDR3nt: TGTGCCAGCAGCCGGACAGGGGCCAACACAGATACGCAGTATTTT
CDR3aa: CASSRTGANTDTQYF
j_gene: TRBJ2-3
d_gene: TRBD1
v_gene: TRBV12-3/TRBV12-4
abundance: many

CDR3nt: TGTGCCAGCAGCCAAGGGACTAGCAAGTATCAAGAGACCCAGTACTTC
CDR3aa: CASSQGTSKYQETQYF
j_gene: TRBJ2-5
d_gene: TRBD2
v_gene: TRBV3-1
abundance: NA

CDR3nt: TGTGCCAGCTCGGTCGGGGGGCCCTTCTACGAGCAGTACTTC
CDR3aa: CASSVGGPFYEQYF
j_gene: TRBJ2-7
d_gene: NA
v_gene: TRBV9
abundance: NA

CDR3nt: TGTGCCAGCAGCTTCCGCGCCAGCCTTCCGGAGACCCAGTACTTC
CDR3aa: CASSFRASLPETQYF
j_gene: TRBJ2-5
d_gene: NA
v_gene: TRBV7-9
abundance: many

CDR3nt: TGTGCCAGCAGCCAATCCCGGGGACAGTTCTACGAGCAGTACTTC
CDR3aa: CASSQSRGQFYEQYF
j_gene: TRBJ2-7
d_gene: TRBD1
v_gene: TRBV14
abundance: many

CDR3nt: TGTGCCAGCAGCCCACTAGGAGGGGGCGATGGTGAAAAACTGTTTTTT
CDR3aa: CASSPLGGGDGEKLFF
j_gene: TRBJ1-4
d_gene: TRBD1
v_gene: TRBV7-2
abundance: NA